This record concerns one T cell receptor beta chain sequence. A junction end diverges from the germline sequence, so it may reflect a read error. CDR1 is SGHRS and CDR2 is YFSETQ in the germline V gene. CDR3 size: 16 residues. Via MiXCR, TCRdb re-called the 5' RACE reads, giving one row per CDR3 protein. This table holds around 50,000 distinct CDR3 sequences, approximately 17% found once. Naive CD4+ cells had CD25+ Tregs removed. The receptor was derived from a female donor with breast cancer. The V and J genes are TRBV5-1 and TRBJ2-5; TRBD2 aligns across 12 bases. The sequenced material came from naive CD4+ T cells sorted from blood. Specified subset: naive CD4+ T cells, CD4+CD45RA+CD25-. CDR3 residues: CSSSPRTSGASETQYF. In DNA, the CDR3 is TGCTCCAGCAGCCCCAGGACTAGCGGGGCTTCGGAGACCCAGTACTTC. The full variable domain, in which reference TRBV5-1 and TRBJ2-5 provide the parts outside the CDR3, is KAGVTQTPRYLIKTRGQQVTLSCSPISGHRSVSWYQQTPGQGLQFLFEYFSETQRNKGNFPGRFSGRQFSNSRSEMNVSTLELGDSALYLCSSSPRTSGASETQYFGPGTRLLVL.